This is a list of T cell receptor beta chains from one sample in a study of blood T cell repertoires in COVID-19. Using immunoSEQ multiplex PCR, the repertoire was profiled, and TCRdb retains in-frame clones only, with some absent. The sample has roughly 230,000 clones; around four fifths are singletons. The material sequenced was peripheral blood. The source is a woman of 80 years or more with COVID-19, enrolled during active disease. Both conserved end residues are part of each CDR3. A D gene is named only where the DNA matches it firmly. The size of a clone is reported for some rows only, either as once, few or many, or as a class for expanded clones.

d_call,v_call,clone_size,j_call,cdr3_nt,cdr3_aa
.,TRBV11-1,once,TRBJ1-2,TGTGCCAGCAGCCCATACCCCGGAGGGAACTATGGCTACACCTTC,CASSPYPGGNYGYTF
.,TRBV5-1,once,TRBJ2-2,TGCGCCAGCAGTAAGGGGCCGGACACCGGGGAGCTGTTTTTT,CASSKGPDTGELFF
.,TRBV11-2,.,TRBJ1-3,TGTGCCAGCAGCTCGGCGGGGGGGTCTGGAAACACCATATATTTT,CASSSAGGSGNTIYF
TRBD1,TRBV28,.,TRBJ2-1,TGTGCCAGCAGTTTACTGGGACAGGGAATGGGCAATGAGCAGTTCTTC,CASSLLGQGMGNEQFF
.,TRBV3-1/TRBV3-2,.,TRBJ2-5,TGTGCCAGCGGCATAGAGACCCAGTACTTC,CASGIETQYF
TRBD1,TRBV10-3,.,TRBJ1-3,TGTGCCATCAGTTCCCGGACAGGATCCAACTCTGGAAACACCATATATTTT,CAISSRTGSNSGNTIYF
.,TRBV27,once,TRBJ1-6,TGTGCCAGCAGACGTGAGGGCTCCTATAATTCACCCCTCCACTTT,CASRREGSYNSPLHF
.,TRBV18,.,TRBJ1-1,TGTGCCAGCTCACCTTGGAGGGACACTGAAGCTTTCTTT,CASSPWRDTEAFF
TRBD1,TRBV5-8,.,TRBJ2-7,TGTGCCAGCAGCTGGGGGGGACAGGGGTTCTACGAGCAGTACTTC,CASSWGGQGFYEQYF
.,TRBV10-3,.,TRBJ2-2,TGTGCCATCAGTGAGGCTGGGGGGTTGAACACCGGGGAGCTGTTTTTT,CAISEAGGLNTGELFF
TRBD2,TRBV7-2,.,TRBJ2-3,TGTGCCAGCAGCTTTCATGCTAGCGGGGGGACAGATACGCAGTATTTT,CASSFHASGGTDTQYF
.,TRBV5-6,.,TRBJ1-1,TGTGCCAGCAGCAACAGCAGGCCCATGAACACTGAAGCTTTCTTT,CASSNSRPMNTEAFF
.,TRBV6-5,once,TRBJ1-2,TGTGCCAGCAGTCGACCGGGGCGGGAGGCCTATGGCTACACCTTC,CASSRPGREAYGYTF
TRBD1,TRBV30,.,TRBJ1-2,TGTGCCTGTCCGGGACAGGGGGCGCCGGACTATGGCTACACCTTC,CACPGQGAPDYGYTF
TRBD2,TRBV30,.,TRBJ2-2,TGTGCCTGGATTAGCGGGGGGGCCAGTGTCGGGGAGCTGTTTTTT,CAWISGGASVGELFF
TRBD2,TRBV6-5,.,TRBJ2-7,TGTGCCAGCAGTTACTCGACTAGCGCCTCCTACGAGCAGTACTTC,CASSYSTSASYEQYF
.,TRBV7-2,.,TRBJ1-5,TGTGCCAGCAGCTTGAGGGCCAATCAGCCCCAGCATTTT,CASSLRANQPQHF
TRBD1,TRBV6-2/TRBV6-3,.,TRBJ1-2,TGTGCCAGCAGTTCCGGGACAGGGGTCTATGGCTACACCTTC,CASSSGTGVYGYTF
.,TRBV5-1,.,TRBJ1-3,TGCGCCAGCAGCTTGAACGGCAGGGGCTCTGGAAACACCATATATTTT,CASSLNGRGSGNTIYF
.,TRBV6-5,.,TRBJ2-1,TGTGCCACACTCTACATCAGGGAGCAGTTCTTC,CATLYIREQFF
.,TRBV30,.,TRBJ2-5,TGTGCCTGGAGTCCCCAGACTGTGAAAGAGACCCAGTACTTC,CAWSPQTVKETQYF
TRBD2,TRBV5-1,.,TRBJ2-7,TGCGCCAGCAGCTTGGAGCGGGGATCCTACGAGCAGTACTTC,CASSLERGSYEQYF
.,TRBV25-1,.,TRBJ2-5,TGTGCCAGCAGTTCTCAGGAGACCCAGTACTTC,CASSSQETQYF
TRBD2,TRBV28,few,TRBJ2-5,TGTGCCAGCAGTTTTAGCGGGGGGGCGGGTGGATACTTC,CASSFSGGAGGYF
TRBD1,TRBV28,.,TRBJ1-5,TGTGCCAGCAGTCCCCCGGGGACAGGGGGCAAGCAGCCCCAGCATTTT,CASSPPGTGGKQPQHF
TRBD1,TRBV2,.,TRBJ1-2,TGTGCCAGCAGAGCCGGGACAGGGGGCTATGGCTACACCTTC,CASRAGTGGYGYTF
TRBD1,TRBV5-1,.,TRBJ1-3,TGCGCCAGCAGCTCGACAGGGGCCTTCTCTGGAAACACCATATATTTT,CASSSTGAFSGNTIYF
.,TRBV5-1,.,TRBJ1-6,TGCGCCAGCAGCTTGGATCTCTATAATTCACCCCTCCACTTT,CASSLDLYNSPLHF
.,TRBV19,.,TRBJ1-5,TGTGCCAGTAACGGGGGACTTCGAACCCCCCAGCATTTT,CASNGGLRTPQHF
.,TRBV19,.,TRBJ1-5,TGTGCCAGTAGGACTGGGGCGAATCAGCCCCAGCATTTT,CASRTGANQPQHF
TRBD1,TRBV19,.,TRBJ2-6,TGTGCCGGCGGAAAGACAGGGCTCGGCTCTGGGGCCAACGTCCTGACTTTC,CAGGKTGLGSGANVLTF
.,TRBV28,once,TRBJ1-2,TGTGCCAGCAGCCTGGGGCAGGGGCAATTTACAAGCTATGGCTACACCTTC,CASSLGQGQFTSYGYTF
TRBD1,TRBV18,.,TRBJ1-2,TGTGCCAGCTCACCTGTTCAGGGGGCCCCCAATGGCTACACCTTC,CASSPVQGAPNGYTF
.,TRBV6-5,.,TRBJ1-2,TGTGCCAGCAGTTACGCTGGGCCCGCTAACTATGGCTACACCTTC,CASSYAGPANYGYTF
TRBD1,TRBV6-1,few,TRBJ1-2,TGTGCCAGCAGTGATACAGGGGGCTTGAACTATGGCTACACCTTC,CASSDTGGLNYGYTF
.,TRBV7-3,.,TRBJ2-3,TGTGCCAGCAGCCCCCAGGGCACAGATACGCAGTATTTT,CASSPQGTDTQYF
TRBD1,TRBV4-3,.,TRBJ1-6,TGCGCCAGCAGCCAAGTCTTATGGACAGGGGCTTTTTCACCCCTCCACTTT,CASSQVLWTGAFSPLHF
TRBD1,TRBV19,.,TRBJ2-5,TGTGCCAGTAGCCCCGGGACAGGATCCCCGCAAGAGACCCAGTACTTC,CASSPGTGSPQETQYF
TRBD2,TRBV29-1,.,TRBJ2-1,TGCAGCGTCCCGCGGCGGGGGTATTGGAATGAGCAGTTCTTC,CSVPRRGYWNEQFF
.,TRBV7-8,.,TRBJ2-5,TGTGCCAGCAGCGTAGTCCGTGAGGGGGACCAAGAGACCCAGTACTTC,CASSVVREGDQETQYF
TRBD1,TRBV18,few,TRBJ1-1,TGTGCCAGCTCACCCATGACAGGGACGAACACTGAAGCTTTCTTT,CASSPMTGTNTEAFF
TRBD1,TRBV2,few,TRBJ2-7,TGTGCCAGCAGTGCGGGACAGGCGAACTACGAGCAGTACTTC,CASSAGQANYEQYF
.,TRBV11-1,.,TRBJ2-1,TGTGCCAGCGGTCCACAGGGCTCCTACAATGAGCAGTTCTTC,CASGPQGSYNEQFF
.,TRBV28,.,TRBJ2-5,TGTGCCAGCAGTTTATCCAGGCAAGAGACCCAGTACTTC,CASSLSRQETQYF
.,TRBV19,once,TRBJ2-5,TGTGCCAGTAGTAGAGGAGGTAGTCTCCAAGAGACCCAGTACTTC,CASSRGGSLQETQYF
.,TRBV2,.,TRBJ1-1,TGTGCCAGCAGTGTAGGGGCGATGAACACTGAAGCTTTCTTT,CASSVGAMNTEAFF
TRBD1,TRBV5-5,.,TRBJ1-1,TGTGCCAGCAGCTTGTACCTGACAGGGGGACTGAACACTGAAGCTTTCTTT,CASSLYLTGGLNTEAFF
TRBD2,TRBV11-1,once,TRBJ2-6,TGTGCCAGCACAAATACGGGGGGAGCTGGGGCCAACGTCCTGACTTTC,CASTNTGGAGANVLTF
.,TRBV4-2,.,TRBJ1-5,TGTGCCAGCAGCCAAGAGGCAGGGTTCGGTCAGCCCCAGCATTTT,CASSQEAGFGQPQHF